The next 25 T cell receptor beta chains were all read from a single sample in a study of shared clonotypes between healthy human individuals. The table came from immunoSEQ multiplex PCR; TCRdb's copy has only in-frame clones and leaves some out. Among approximately 700,000 clones listed, 73% were seen once. Sequencing was done on a sample of memory CD4+ T cells sorted from blood. Sample subset: CD45RA-negative fraction. All receptors come from a woman between 25 and 40 years old in good health.

The chain combines TRBV4-1 with TRBJ1-3, with D possibly matching TRBD1 (5 bases). The CDR3 runs 18 residues. Germline values: CDR1 MGHRA, CDR2 YSYEKL. V was cut by 0 bases and J by 1 base, with 16 bases left in between. In DNA form, the CDR3 reads TGCGCCAGCAGCCAAGATCCGGTGAGGGGCGAATCTGGAAACACCATATATTTT. Translating gives CASSQDPVRGESGNTIYF.

The rearrangement joins TRBV18 to TRBJ2-7; D remains unclear. CDR3 size: 15 residues. Per germline, CDR1 KGHSH and CDR2 LQKENI. V lost 0 bases, J lost 1 base, and 10 bases lay in between. In DNA, the CDR3 is TGTGCCAGCTCACCACCGGGCGATCGATCCTACGAGCAGTACTTC. It translates to CASSPPGDRSYEQYF.

This clone was recorded a few times. The sample carries other DNA sequences with the same CDR3. This chain uses TRBV18 with TRBJ2-7; a possible D gene is TRBD1 (8 bases). CDR1 is KGHSH, CDR2 LQKENI, per germline. The germline V and J ends were trimmed by 0 bases and 6 bases, with 15 bases remaining between them. The CDR3 has 15 amino acids. CDR3: CASSPPDRGGGEQYF. In DNA form, the CDR3 reads TGTGCCAGCTCACCACCCGACAGGGGAGGGGGCGAGCAGTACTTC.

The V and J genes are TRBV2 and TRBJ2-3, with D maybe TRBD2 (5 bases). The germline gives CDR1 SNHLY, CDR2 FYNNEI. Deletions cut 0 bases from V and 6 bases from J, with 13 bases between. The CDR3 consists of 15 residues. The CDR3 sequence: CASSEARADWDTQYF. Written as DNA, the CDR3 is TGTGCCAGCAGTGAAGCGAGGGCGGATTGGGATACGCAGTATTTT.

This rearrangement joins TRBV7-9 to TRBJ2-5; tentatively, D is TRBD1 (6 bases). Trimming took 5 bases from V and 4 from J, leaving 23 bases between them. Germline CDR1 and CDR2: SEHNR and FQNEAQ (reference sequence). The CDR3 length is 17 residues. As DNA, the CDR3 is TGTGCCAGCAGCCTATGGTCCGGGACAACCCTAAGAGAGACCCAGTACTTC. This encodes CASSLWSGTTLRETQYF.

This clone appeared once. The V and J genes are TRBV28 and TRBJ1-5; weak D call: TRBD1 (6 bases). The germline CDR1 and CDR2 sequences are MDHEN and SYDVKM. Trimming shortened V by 7 bases and J by 7 bases, and 23 bases separated the two germline ends. The CDR3 length is 16 residues. The CDR3: CASIPGGARGGQPQHF. For the CDR3, the DNA is TGTGCCAGCATCCCTGGGGGGGCCCGGGGAGGCCAGCCCCAGCATTTT.

The chain employs TRBV5-1 and TRBJ1-1; TRBD1 matches 8 bases. After removal of 5 bases from V and 6 bases from J, the junction contained 15 bases not matched to a gene. The length of the CDR3 is 16 residues. CDR1 is SGHRS, CDR2 YFSETQ, per germline. CDR3 nucleotides: TGCGCCAGCAGGCGAGGACAGGGCCCGAAAGGGGCTGAAGCTTTCTTT. Translation: CASRRGQGPKGAEAFF.

The CDR3 coding sequence is TGTGCCAGCAGTCCCAGGGGGGGCGCAACTAATGAAAAACTGTTTTTT. Translation gives CASSPRGGATNEKLFF. This chain joins TRBV28 and TRBJ1-4; 7 bases are a match to TRBD1. This CDR3 region has 16 residues. CDR1 is MDHEN and CDR2 is SYDVKM in the germline V gene. J gave up 0 bases and V 5 bases, and 6 bases lay outside the gene matches.

This clone has only a few counts. The chain joins TRBV28 to TRBJ1-5; D remains ambiguous. Deletions cut 0 bases from V and 8 bases from J, with 11 bases between. Germline values: CDR1 MDHEN, CDR2 SYDVKM. This CDR3 is built from 14 residues. CDR3 bases: TGTGCCAGCAGTTTATGGCAGGCTGGGGAGCCCCAGCATTTT. Protein product: CASSLWQAGEPQHF.

V gene TRBV27 combines with J gene TRBJ2-1; D gene unclear. The germline V and J ends were trimmed by 5 bases and 5 bases, with 7 bases remaining between them. This CDR3 spans 12 amino acids. Germline V gives CDR1 MNHEY, CDR2 SMNVEV (reference sequence). CDR3 residues: CASSPLNNEQFF. Here the CDR3 DNA reads TGTGCCAGCAGTCCGCTAAACAATGAGCAGTTCTTC.

In regard to this clone: A much larger clone lies a single base off, so this may be a read error. Other DNA sequences of this sample code for an identical CDR3. The chain recombines TRBV7-9 with TRBJ1-2; maybe TRBD1 (5 bases). The CDR3 has 11 amino acids. Germline CDR1 and CDR2: SEHNR and FQNEAQ (reference sequence). V was pared by 1 base and J by 8 bases, with 5 bases between. In DNA form, the CDR3 reads TGTGCCAGCAGCTTAGGGGACGGCTACACCTTC. This translates into CASSLGDGYTF.

This chain connects TRBV10-1 to TRBJ2-2; TRBD2 agrees at 10 bases. Germline V gene sequence: CDR1 WNHNN, CDR2 SYGVQD (reference sequence). J was trimmed by 6 bases and V by 6 bases; bases with no gene match: 4. The CDR3 runs to 14 residues. CDR3 in DNA: TGCGCCAGCAGCGAGCGGGAGGGTTCCGGGGAGCTGTTTTTT. It is translated as CASSEREGSGELFF.

J is TRBJ2-7 and V is TRBV6-5, with D perhaps TRBD1 (6 bases). V shed 6 bases and J shed 5 bases, with 17 bases lying between them. There are 14 residues in the CDR3. Per germline, CDR1 MNHEY and CDR2 SVGAGI. CDR3 DNA sequence: TGTGCCAGCAGCTCAATTGACAGGAGTAACGAGCAGTACTTC. Encoded protein: CASSSIDRSNEQYF.

A remark on this clone: In the same sample, other DNA sequences code for this CDR3. V and J are TRBV7-9 and TRBJ2-1; D is unclear. The CDR3 consists of 11 residues. Trimming took off 1 base at V and 7 bases at J, with 2 bases between the two ends. Germline CDR1 is SEHNR and CDR2 is FQNEAQ (reference sequence). This chain's CDR3 is CASSLENEQFF. CDR3 DNA sequence: TGTGCCAGCAGCTTAGAAAATGAGCAGTTCTTC.

V is TRBV6-1 and J is TRBJ2-7, with TRBD1 matching 7 bases. V gave up 3 bases and J gave up 1 base; unmatched junction bases: 9. The germline CDR1 and CDR2 sequences are MNHNS and SASEGT. This CDR3 is built from 16 residues. This chain's CDR3 is CASSEMPTGISYEQYF. CDR3 bases: TGTGCCAGCAGTGAGATGCCGACAGGGATTTCCTACGAGCAGTACTTC.

This clone has a single count. This chain joins TRBV19 and TRBJ2-6; no clear D gene. This CDR3 comprises 19 residues. In germline, CDR1 is LNHDA, CDR2 SQIVND (reference sequence). With 5 bases removed from V and 1 base from J, the gap between germline ends came to 21 bases. This CDR3 reads CASSDRTRGRVSGANVLTF. CDR3 nucleotides: TGTGCCAGTAGTGATCGGACGCGAGGAAGGGTTTCTGGGGCCAACGTCCTGACTTTC.

This clone occurred many times. Different DNA sequences within this sample yield the same CDR3. This chain links TRBV19 with TRBJ2-2; D remains ambiguous. Germline lookup yields CDR1 LNHDA and CDR2 SQIVND (reference sequence). V was shortened by 2 bases and J by 0 bases, with 7 bases between the two germline ends. This CDR3 comprises 15 residues. CDR3 protein: CASSISGTNTGELFF. CDR3 nucleotides: TGTGCCAGTAGTATATCCGGAACGAACACCGGGGAGCTGTTTTTT.

The chain carries TRBV19 and TRBJ2-3; tentative D call: TRBD2 (6 bases). Trimming removed 3 bases from V and 2 bases from J, with 12 bases in between. The CDR3 is 15 residues long. CDR1 and CDR2 from the germline V gene are LNHDA and SQIVND (reference sequence). CDR3 amino acids: CASSIVAGITDTQYF. The CDR3 DNA sequence: TGTGCCAGTAGTATCGTCGCGGGAATCACAGATACGCAGTATTTT.

The chain has TRBV5-8 and TRBJ2-7; the D gene is possibly TRBD2 (7 bases). CDR3 length: 16 amino acids. V was pared by 2 bases and J by 3 bases, with 18 bases between. CDR1 and CDR2 (germline): SGHTS, YDEGEE. As DNA, the CDR3 is TGTGCCAGCAGCTTAGGGGGGGCCCACGGGATCTACGAGCAGTACTTC. This encodes CASSLGGAHGIYEQYF.

The table lists this clone with a count of one. V is TRBV5-4 and J is TRBJ1-2; no clear D gene. Germline CDR1 is SGHNT and CDR2 is YYREEE (reference sequence). CDR3 length: 12 amino acids. Trimming left V 2 bases short and J 4 bases short, with 6 bases between. The CDR3 here is CASSLPSYGYTF. CDR3 DNA: TGTGCCAGCAGCTTACCTTCCTATGGCTACACCTTC.

This clone was seen many times. The chain joins TRBV28 to TRBJ1-2; 12 bases are a match to TRBD1. Germline V gene data show CDR1 as MDHEN and CDR2 as SYDVKM. V shed 6 bases, J shed 7 bases, and the junction held 18 bases outside the gene matches. CDR3 length equals 18 residues. CDR3 sequence: CASSQPGTGGLSSGGYTF. In nucleotides, the CDR3 is TGTGCCAGCAGCCAACCTGGGACAGGGGGCCTTTCGAGCGGTGGCTACACCTTC.

The chain carries TRBV29-1 and TRBJ1-5; D is uncertain. From germline, CDR1 is SQVTM and CDR2 ANQGSEA. CDR3 length: 14 amino acids. CDR3 nucleotides: TGCAGGTGGGCCGGGGTGGCGTTGGGGCAGCCCCAGCATTTT. This gives the protein CRWAGVALGQPQHF.

CDR3 DNA: TGTGCCAGCAGTGACGGCGGAGGAGGGCTGACGTTTGAGCAGTTCTTC. Its protein is CASSDGGGGLTFEQFF. The V call is TRBV2, the J call TRBJ2-1; D might be TRBD2 (6 bases). Germline assignment: CDR1 SNHLY and CDR2 FYNNEI. The CDR3 totals 16 residues. Trimming took off 3 bases at V and 9 bases at J, with 21 bases between the two ends.

The V and J genes are TRBV5-1 and TRBJ1-2, with TRBD1 as a possible D gene (5 bases). The CDR3 extends over 13 amino acids. Trimming took off 4 bases at V and 0 bases at J, with 7 bases between the two ends. The V gene's germline CDR1 is SGHRS and CDR2 YFSETQ. CDR3 sequence: CASSVTANYGYTF. CDR3 sequence (DNA): TGCGCCAGCAGCGTGACAGCTAACTATGGCTACACCTTC.

This clone appeared a single time. The chain has TRBV28 and TRBJ2-7; D is possibly TRBD1 (5 bases). V was shortened by 6 bases and J by 3 bases, with 18 bases between the two germline ends. Germline assignment: CDR1 MDHEN and CDR2 SYDVKM. This CDR3 region has 15 residues. The CDR3 region has the DNA TGTGCCAGCAGGCGCACCCAGGGTAGCTACTACGAGCAGTACTTC. It is translated as CASRRTQGSYYEQYF. The full variable domain, in which reference TRBV28 and TRBJ2-7 provide the parts outside the CDR3, is DVKVTQSSRYLVKRTGEKVFLECVQDMDHENMFWYRQDPGLGLRLIYFSYDVKMKEKGDIPEGYSVSREKKERFSLILESASTNQTSMYLCASRRTQGSYYEQYFGPGTRLTVT.